This TCR beta chain was documented in a study of OX40 agonist ivuxolimab in advanced cancers. Across the whole study: Prior anti-PD-1, anti-PD-L1 or anti-CTLA-4 therapy was allowed; 35% to 40% had some. Study-wide results and caveats: Expanded clones belonging to CD8+ T cells outnumbered, on average, those of CD4+.

The CDR3 totals 17 residues. V dropped 2 bases and J dropped 4; count of bases not matched to a gene: 7. The germline V gene encodes CDR1 MNHNS and CDR2 SASEGT. Worth noting for this clone: The antigen is undetermined.

Only in-frame clones appear in the TCRdb table, and some are missing; sequencing was by immunoSEQ multiplex PCR. The sample shows 75,000 to 90,000 clones, about 90% of them seen only once. Source: CD4+ or CD8+ T cells sorted from blood, taken in a trial of the OX40 agonist ivuxolimab. This sequence joins TRBV6-1 and TRBJ1-5; 11 bases are a match to TRBD1. This sequence was found in an adult with an advanced solid tumor such as melanoma, head and neck, liver or kidney cancer. CDR3 DNA sequence: TGTGCCAGCAGTGAATCCCCGGGACAGGGGGTAAATCAGCCCCAGCATTTT. This gives the protein CASSESPGQGVNQPQHF.